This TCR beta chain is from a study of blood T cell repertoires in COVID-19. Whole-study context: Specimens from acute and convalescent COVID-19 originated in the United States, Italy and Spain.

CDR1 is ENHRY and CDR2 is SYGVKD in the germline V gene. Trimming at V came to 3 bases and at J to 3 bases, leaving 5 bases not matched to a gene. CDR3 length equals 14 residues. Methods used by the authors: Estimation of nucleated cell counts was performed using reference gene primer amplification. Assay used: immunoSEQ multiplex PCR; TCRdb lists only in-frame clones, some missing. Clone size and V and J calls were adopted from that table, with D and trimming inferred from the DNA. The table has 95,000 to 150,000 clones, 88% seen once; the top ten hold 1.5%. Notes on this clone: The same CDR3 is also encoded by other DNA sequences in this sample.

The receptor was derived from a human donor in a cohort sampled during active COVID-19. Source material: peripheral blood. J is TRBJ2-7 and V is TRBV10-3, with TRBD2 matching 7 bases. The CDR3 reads CAISDGTGGYEQYF. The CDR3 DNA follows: TGTGCCATCAGTGACGGGACGGGGGGCTACGAGCAGTACTTC.